These T cell receptor beta chains were read from a single sample in a study of blood T cell repertoires in COVID-19. Sequenced by immunoSEQ multiplex PCR; TCRdb stores in-frame clones only, minus some. The sample holds about 240,000 clones, 87% seen once. Input material: peripheral blood. These receptors came from a man aged 60-69 years who had recovered from COVID-19. Each CDR3 is given with its conserved first and last residue. D genes are given only for firm matches. Clone sizes are given selectively: once, few, many, or a class where the clone is expanded.

>TRBJ2-3|.|.|TRBV7-9
TGTGCCAGCAGCTTACGGTCGGGGGTTAGCACAGATACGCAGTATTTT
CASSLRSGVSTDTQYF
>TRBJ2-2|.|TRBD1|TRBV30
TGTGCCTGGAACGACGGACAGGCCCGTCAGGGCCGGCTGTTTTTT
CAWNDGQARQGRLFF
>TRBJ1-4|once|TRBD1|TRBV29-1
TGCAGCGTGGGGACAGGGGGAGGCGGTGAAAAACTGTTTTTT
CSVGTGGGGEKLFF
>TRBJ1-6|.|.|TRBV10-3
TGTGCCATCAGTGAGTCGAAGGGGGGGGTACCCCTCCACTTT
CAISESKGGVPLHF
>TRBJ1-6|.|.|TRBV7-9
TGTGCCAGCAGCCCGGGAGGAAAGGGCTCACCCCTCCACTTT
CASSPGGKGSPLHF
>TRBJ2-1|.|.|TRBV15
TGTGCCACCAGCAGAGAAGGGGGGGCCAGTGAGCAGTTCTTC
CATSREGGASEQFF
>TRBJ1-5|once|.|TRBV6-6
TGTGCCAGCAGCTATACAGGGTCCGGGCAGCCCCAGCATTTT
CASSYTGSGQPQHF
>TRBJ1-6|.|TRBD1|TRBV15
TGTGCCACCAGGGAGGGACAGGGAAACCCAAATTCACCCCTCCACTTT
CATREGQGNPNSPLHF
>TRBJ2-5|.|TRBD1|TRBV15
TGTGCCACCAGCAGAGATTACAGGGGGGCCTACCAAGAGACCCAGTACTTC
CATSRDYRGAYQETQYF
>TRBJ1-4|.|TRBD1|TRBV28
TGTGCCAGCACCGAACGGACAGGGACGACAGAAAAACTGTTTTTT
CASTERTGTTEKLFF
>TRBJ1-6|few|TRBD1|TRBV7-8
TGTGCCAGCAGCCTTACAGGACAGGGGGACTCACCCCTCCACTTT
CASSLTGQGDSPLHF
>TRBJ1-1|.|.|TRBV4-2
TGTGCCAGCAGCCCGAGGGAGGGCACTGAAGCTTTCTTT
CASSPREGTEAFF
>TRBJ2-1|.|TRBD1|TRBV5-1
TGCGCCAGCAGCTTGTACAGGGGGCGAGTAAATGAGCAGTTCTTC
CASSLYRGRVNEQFF
>TRBJ2-2|.|.|TRBV7-9
TGTGCCAGCAGCCCGGAGGGGATCGGGGAGCTGTTTTTT
CASSPEGIGELFF
>TRBJ2-3|few|TRBD2|TRBV5-1
TGCGCCAGCAGCTTGGTGGGGACTAGCGGGGGGGCCACAGATACGCAGTATTTT
CASSLVGTSGGATDTQYF
>TRBJ1-4|.|TRBD1|TRBV30
TGTGCCTGTCGACAGGGGCAGGATGAAAAACTGTTTTTT
CACRQGQDEKLFF
>TRBJ2-5|.|TRBD1|TRBV5-1
TGCGCCAGCAGTTATTCAGGGGGTCAAGAGACCCAGTACTTC
CASSYSGGQETQYF
>TRBJ2-7|.|TRBD1|TRBV23-1
TGCGCCAGCAGTCTGGACAGGGGAGCGACCTACGAGCAGTACTTC
CASSLDRGATYEQYF
>TRBJ1-2|.|.|TRBV24-1
TGTGCCACCAGTGAGTCGACAGACCCTAACTATGGCTACACCTTC
CATSESTDPNYGYTF
>TRBJ1-6|few|.|TRBV25-1
TGTGCCACCCGGGGGGAATTCCAGGATAATTCACCCCTCCACTTT
CATRGEFQDNSPLHF
>TRBJ2-1|few|TRBD2|TRBV2
TGTGCCAGCAGTGGGAACCAGCGGGGGGGAAATGAGCAGTTCTTC
CASSGNQRGGNEQFF
>TRBJ1-5|.|.|TRBV6-2/TRBV6-3
TGTGCCAGCAGTTACACGACAGGAAGCAATCAGCCCCAGCATTTT
CASSYTTGSNQPQHF
>TRBJ1-2|.|TRBD1|TRBV18
TGTGCCAGCTCACCAAGCCCGGGGGGACAGGGATGGGACTATGGCTACACCTTC
CASSPSPGGQGWDYGYTF
>TRBJ2-5|.|TRBD2|TRBV10-3
TGTGCCATCAGAAGAAGCGGGAGTCGACAAGAGACCCAGTACTTC
CAIRRSGSRQETQYF
>TRBJ1-5|once|TRBD1|TRBV5-4
TGTGCCACCGCCCCACAGGGGGGGAATCAGCCCCAGCATTTT
CATAPQGGNQPQHF
>TRBJ2-2|.|.|TRBV5-4
TGTGCCAGCAGTTTTCACAGCGGGGAGCTGTTTTTT
CASSFHSGELFF
>TRBJ2-5|.|TRBD1|TRBV5-3
TGTGCCAGAAGCTTACCCAGGGGGCGGGAGACCCAGTACTTC
CARSLPRGRETQYF
>TRBJ1-5|.|.|TRBV27
TGTGCCAGCAGTAGGCAGGGGTTCTCCAATCAGCCCCAGCATTTT
CASSRQGFSNQPQHF
>TRBJ2-7|.|TRBD2|TRBV27
TGTGCCAGCAGTCCTGGGGCGGGGGGGGCCTACGAGCAGTACTTC
CASSPGAGGAYEQYF
>TRBJ2-7|.|.|TRBV20-1
TGCAGTGCTAACCGAGAATACGAGCAGTACTTC
CSANREYEQYF
>TRBJ2-5|.|.|TRBV9
TGTGCCAGCAGCCGTGGGCAGATCCAAGAGACCCAGTACTTC
CASSRGQIQETQYF
>TRBJ1-6|.|TRBD1|TRBV5-1
TGCGCCAGCAGCTCCTTGGGGGACAGATCTTCACCCCTCCACTTT
CASSSLGDRSSPLHF
>TRBJ2-5|.|.|TRBV7-9
TGTGCCAGCAGCTTAGTAGCACCAGAGACCCAGTACTTC
CASSLVAPETQYF
>TRBJ1-6|.|TRBD1|TRBV7-2
TGTGCCAGCAGCCAGGGGGGACTGAGTTCACCCCTCCACTTT
CASSQGGLSSPLHF
>TRBJ2-3|.|TRBD1|TRBV24-1
TGTGCCACCAGTGAACAGGGGACAGATACGCAGTATTTT
CATSEQGTDTQYF
>TRBJ2-2|.|.|TRBV19
TGTGCCAGCTCAACAGGGTACACCGGGGAGCTGTTTTTT
CASSTGYTGELFF
>TRBJ2-5|.|.|TRBV29-1
TGCAGCGTTGAACCTGCACGGGGAGAGACCCAGTACTTC
CSVEPARGETQYF
>TRBJ1-2|.|TRBD1|TRBV3-1/TRBV3-2
TGTGCCAGCAGTCGACAGGGGAACTATGGCTACACCTTC
CASSRQGNYGYTF
>TRBJ1-4|.|TRBD1|TRBV5-1
TGCGCCAGCAGCCCCGGACAGGGGGGTGAAAAACTGTTTTTT
CASSPGQGGEKLFF